This T cell receptor (beta chain) originates from a study of blood T cell repertoires in COVID-19. Looked up from germline, CDR1 is SGHRS and CDR2 is YFSETQ. Trimming removed 3 bases at V and 8 bases at J, with 18 bases between. The CDR3 is made up of 15 amino acids. Assay used: immunoSEQ multiplex PCR; TCRdb lists only in-frame clones, some missing. The sample includes about 260,000 clones, around 86% of them seen just once. The specimen was peripheral blood. The chain carries TRBV5-1 and TRBJ2-1, with a possible D match to TRBD1 (6 bases). This TCR was sampled from a middle-aged woman who had recovered from COVID-19. CDR3: CASSSGTPGPDEQFF. CDR3 sequence (DNA): TGCGCCAGCAGCTCCGGGACACCGGGCCCAGATGAGCAGTTCTTC.